The subject of this entry is one T cell receptor (beta chain). Its antigen is unidentified. This CDR3 is built from 15 residues. Germline V lookup: CDR1 MNHNS, CDR2 SASEGT. With 0 bases clipped from V and 4 bases from J, the junction kept 4 bases outside the gene matches. Selected positively for CCR7 and CD45RO-negative, naive CD8 cells excluded terminally differentiated effector memory CD45RA+ cells. The method was immunoSEQ multiplex PCR; TCRdb's version includes in-frame clones alone and lacks a portion of them. The table includes 450,000 to 700,000 clones, around 95% detected once. The data are from a study of shared clonotypes between healthy human individuals. General study findings and limits: Generation of non-shared clonotypes was less probable than generation of clonotypes shared by all four donors.

The TCR comes from a young woman in good health. What was sequenced was naive CD8+ T cells sorted from blood. V and J are TRBV6-1 and TRBJ2-7; 9 nucleotides agree with TRBD2. CDR3 DNA: TGTGCCAGCAGTGAAGCCTTAGCGGGAGAATACGAGCAGTACTTC. It translates to CASSEALAGEYEQYF.